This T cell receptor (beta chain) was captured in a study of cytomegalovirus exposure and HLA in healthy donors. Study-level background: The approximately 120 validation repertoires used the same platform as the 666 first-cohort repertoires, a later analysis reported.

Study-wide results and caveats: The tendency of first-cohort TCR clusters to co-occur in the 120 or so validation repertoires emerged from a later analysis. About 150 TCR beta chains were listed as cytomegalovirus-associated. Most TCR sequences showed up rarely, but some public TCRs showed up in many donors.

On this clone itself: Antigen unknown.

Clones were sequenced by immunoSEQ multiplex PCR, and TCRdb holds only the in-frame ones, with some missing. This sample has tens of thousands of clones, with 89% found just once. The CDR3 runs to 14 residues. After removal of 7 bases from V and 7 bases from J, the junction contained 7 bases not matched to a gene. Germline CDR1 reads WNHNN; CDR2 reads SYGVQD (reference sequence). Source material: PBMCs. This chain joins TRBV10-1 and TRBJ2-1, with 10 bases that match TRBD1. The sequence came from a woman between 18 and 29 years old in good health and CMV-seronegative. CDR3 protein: CASMIPGQGNEQFF. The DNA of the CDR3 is TGCGCCAGCATGATACCGGGACAGGGGAATGAGCAGTTCTTC.